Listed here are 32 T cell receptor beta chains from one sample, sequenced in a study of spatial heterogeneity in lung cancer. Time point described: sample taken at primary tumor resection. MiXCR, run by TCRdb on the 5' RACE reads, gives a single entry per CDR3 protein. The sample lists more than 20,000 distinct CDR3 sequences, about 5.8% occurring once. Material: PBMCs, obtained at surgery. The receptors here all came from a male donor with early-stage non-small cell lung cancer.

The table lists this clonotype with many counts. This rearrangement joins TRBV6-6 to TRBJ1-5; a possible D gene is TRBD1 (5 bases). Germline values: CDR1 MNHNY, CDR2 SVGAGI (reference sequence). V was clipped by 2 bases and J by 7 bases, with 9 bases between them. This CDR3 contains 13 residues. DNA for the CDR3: TGTGCCAGCAGTTACGGGACCAGGCAGCCCCAGCATTTT. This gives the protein CASSYGTRQPQHF.

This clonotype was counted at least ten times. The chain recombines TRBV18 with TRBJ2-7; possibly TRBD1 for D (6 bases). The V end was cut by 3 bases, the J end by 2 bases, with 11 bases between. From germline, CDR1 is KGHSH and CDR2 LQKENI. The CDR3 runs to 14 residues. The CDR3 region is CASSPRTEPYEQYF. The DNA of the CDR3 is TGTGCCAGCTCACCGAGGACAGAGCCCTACGAGCAGTACTTC. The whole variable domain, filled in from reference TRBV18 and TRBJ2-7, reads NAGVMQNPRHLVRRRGQEARLRCSPMKGHSHVYWYRQLPEEGLKFMVYLQKENIIDESGMPKERFSAEFPKEGPSILRIQQVVRGDSAAYFCASSPRTEPYEQYFGPGTRLTVT.

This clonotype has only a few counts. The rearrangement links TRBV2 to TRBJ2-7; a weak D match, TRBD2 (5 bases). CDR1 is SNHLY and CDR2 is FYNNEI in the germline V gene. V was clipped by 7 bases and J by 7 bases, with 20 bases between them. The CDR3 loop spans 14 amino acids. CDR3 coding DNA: TGTGCCAGCAAGGGAAGCGGTTGGGTTGGGGAGCAGTACTTC. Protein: CASKGSGWVGEQYF. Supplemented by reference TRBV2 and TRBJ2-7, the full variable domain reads EPEVTQTPSHQVTQMGQEVILRCVPISNHLYFYWYRQILGQKVEFLVSFYNNEISEKSEIFDDQFSVERPDGSNFTLKIRSTKLEDSAMYFCASKGSGWVGEQYFGPGTRLTVT.

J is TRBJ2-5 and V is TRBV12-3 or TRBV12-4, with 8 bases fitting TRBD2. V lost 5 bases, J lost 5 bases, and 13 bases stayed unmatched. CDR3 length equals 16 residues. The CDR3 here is CASSPPGGLVAETQYF. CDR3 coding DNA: TGTGCCAGCAGTCCTCCGGGGGGACTAGTGGCGGAGACCCAGTACTTC.

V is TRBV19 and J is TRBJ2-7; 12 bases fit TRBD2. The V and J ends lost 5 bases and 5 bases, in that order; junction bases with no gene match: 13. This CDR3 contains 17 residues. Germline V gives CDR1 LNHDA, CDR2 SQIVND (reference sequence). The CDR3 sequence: CASSPYTTSGRNHEQYF. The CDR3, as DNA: TGTGCCAGTAGTCCGTACACCACTAGCGGGAGGAACCACGAGCAGTACTTC.

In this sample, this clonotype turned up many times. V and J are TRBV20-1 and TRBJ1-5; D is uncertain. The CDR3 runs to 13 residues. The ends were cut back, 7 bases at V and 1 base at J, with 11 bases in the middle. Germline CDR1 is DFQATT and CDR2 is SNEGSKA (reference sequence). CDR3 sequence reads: CSGHLGSNQPQHF. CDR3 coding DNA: TGCAGTGGTCATTTGGGGAGCAATCAGCCCCAGCATTTT.

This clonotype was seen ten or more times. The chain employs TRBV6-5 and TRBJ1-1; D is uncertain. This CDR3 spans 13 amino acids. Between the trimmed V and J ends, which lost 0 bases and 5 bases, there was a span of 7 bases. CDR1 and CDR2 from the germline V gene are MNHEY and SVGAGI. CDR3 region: CASSYSGRTEAFF. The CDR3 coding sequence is TGTGCCAGCAGTTACTCTGGGCGGACTGAAGCTTTCTTT.

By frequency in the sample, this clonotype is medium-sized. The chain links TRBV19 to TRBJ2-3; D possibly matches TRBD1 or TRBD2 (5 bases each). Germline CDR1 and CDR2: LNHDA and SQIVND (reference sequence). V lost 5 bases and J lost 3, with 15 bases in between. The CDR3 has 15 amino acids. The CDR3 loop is CASSLPGTWTDTQYF. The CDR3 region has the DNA TGTGCCAGTAGTCTCCCAGGGACGTGGACAGATACGCAGTATTTT.

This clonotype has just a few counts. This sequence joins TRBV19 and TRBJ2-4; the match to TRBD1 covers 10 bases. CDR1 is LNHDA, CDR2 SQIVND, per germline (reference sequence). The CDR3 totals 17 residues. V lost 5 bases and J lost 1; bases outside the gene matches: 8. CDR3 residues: CASSPYGQGVAKNIQYF. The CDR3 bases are TGTGCCAGTAGTCCCTACGGACAGGGGGTCGCCAAAAACATTCAGTACTTC.

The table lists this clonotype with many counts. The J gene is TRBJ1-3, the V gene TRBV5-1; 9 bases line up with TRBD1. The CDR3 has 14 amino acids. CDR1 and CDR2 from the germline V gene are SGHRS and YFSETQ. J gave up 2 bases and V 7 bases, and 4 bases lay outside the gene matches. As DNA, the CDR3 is TGCGCCAGCGGGACAGGGCGAACTGGAAACACCATATATTTT. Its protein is CASGTGRTGNTIYF.

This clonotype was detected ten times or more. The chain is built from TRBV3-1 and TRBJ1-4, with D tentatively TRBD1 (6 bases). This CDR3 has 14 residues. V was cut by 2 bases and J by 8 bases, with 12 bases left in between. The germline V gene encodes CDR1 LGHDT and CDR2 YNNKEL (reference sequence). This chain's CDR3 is CASSQSQGEEKLFF. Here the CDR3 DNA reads TGTGCCAGCAGCCAATCACAGGGTGAAGAAAAACTGTTTTTT.

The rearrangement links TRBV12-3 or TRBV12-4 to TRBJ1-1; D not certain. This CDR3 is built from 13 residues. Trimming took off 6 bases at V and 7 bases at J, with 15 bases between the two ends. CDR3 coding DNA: TGTGCCAGCAGCTTAAACAGAGAGATTGAAGCTTTCTTT. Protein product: CASSLNREIEAFF.

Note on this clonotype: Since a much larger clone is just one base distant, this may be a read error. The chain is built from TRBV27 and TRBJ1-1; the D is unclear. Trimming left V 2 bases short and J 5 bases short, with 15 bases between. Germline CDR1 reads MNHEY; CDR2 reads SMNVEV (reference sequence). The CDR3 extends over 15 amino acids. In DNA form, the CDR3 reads TGTGCCAGCAGTTTAGGTGCGGCAGCAGTAACTGAAGCTTTCTTT. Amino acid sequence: CASSLGAAAVTEAFF.

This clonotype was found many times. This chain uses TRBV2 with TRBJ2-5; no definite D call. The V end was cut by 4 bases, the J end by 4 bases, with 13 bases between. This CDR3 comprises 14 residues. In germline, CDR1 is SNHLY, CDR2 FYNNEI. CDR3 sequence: CASSGLLERETQYF. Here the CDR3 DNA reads TGTGCCAGCAGTGGACTTCTCGAGAGAGAGACCCAGTACTTC.

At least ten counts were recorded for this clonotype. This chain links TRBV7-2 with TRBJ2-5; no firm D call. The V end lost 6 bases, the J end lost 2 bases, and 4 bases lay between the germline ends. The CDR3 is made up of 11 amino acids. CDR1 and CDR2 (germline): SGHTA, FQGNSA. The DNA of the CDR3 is TGTGCCAGCAGGAGACAAGAGACCCAGTACTTC. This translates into CASRRQETQYF.

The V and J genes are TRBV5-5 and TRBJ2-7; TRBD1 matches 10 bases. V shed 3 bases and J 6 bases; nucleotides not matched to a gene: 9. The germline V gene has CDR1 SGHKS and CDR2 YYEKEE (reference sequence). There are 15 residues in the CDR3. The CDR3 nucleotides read TGTGCCAGCAGCTATGGAGGACAGGGGGTCAGCGAGCAGTACTTC. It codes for CASSYGGQGVSEQYF.

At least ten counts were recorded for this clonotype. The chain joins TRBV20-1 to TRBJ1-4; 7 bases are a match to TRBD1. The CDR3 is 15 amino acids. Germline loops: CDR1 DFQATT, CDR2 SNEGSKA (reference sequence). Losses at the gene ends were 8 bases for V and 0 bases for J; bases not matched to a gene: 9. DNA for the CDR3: TGCAGTTTGAACAGGGGAACGGCAACTAATGAAAAACTGTTTTTT. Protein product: CSLNRGTATNEKLFF.

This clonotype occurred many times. The CDR3: CASSPGQGDEQYF. The CDR3 DNA reads as TGTGCCAGCAGCCCAGGGCAGGGGGACGAGCAGTACTTC. The V call is TRBV7-3, the J call TRBJ2-7, with 7 bases aligning to TRBD1. This CDR3 contains 13 residues. CDR1 is SGHTA, CDR2 FQGTGA, per germline. The V gene end was trimmed by 5 bases and the J gene end by 5 bases; junction bases not matched to a gene: 6.

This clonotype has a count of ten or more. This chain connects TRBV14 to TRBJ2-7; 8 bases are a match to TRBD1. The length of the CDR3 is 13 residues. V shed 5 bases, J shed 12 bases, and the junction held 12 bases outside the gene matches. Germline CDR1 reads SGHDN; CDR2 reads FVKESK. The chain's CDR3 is CASSYTRGQGMYF. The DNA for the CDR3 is TGTGCCAGCAGCTACACGCGAGGACAGGGAATGTACTTC.

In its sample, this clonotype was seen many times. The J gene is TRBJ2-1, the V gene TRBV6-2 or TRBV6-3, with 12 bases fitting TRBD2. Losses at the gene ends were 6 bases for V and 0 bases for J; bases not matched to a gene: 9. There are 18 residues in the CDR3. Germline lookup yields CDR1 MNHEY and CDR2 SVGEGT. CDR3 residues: CASRSRTSGVSSYNEQFF. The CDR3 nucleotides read TGTGCCAGCAGGAGCAGGACTAGCGGGGTTAGCTCCTACAATGAGCAGTTCTTC.

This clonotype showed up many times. CDR3 protein: CASSPPGGLAGVDEQFF. The CDR3 nucleotides are TGTGCCAGCTCACCACCGGGTGGCCTAGCGGGAGTCGATGAGCAGTTCTTC. The chain has TRBV18 and TRBJ2-1; TRBD2 matches at 10 bases. There are 17 residues in the CDR3. Germline trimming cut 0 bases from V and 8 bases from J; bases unmatched to any gene: 10. Germline loops: CDR1 KGHSH, CDR2 LQKENI.

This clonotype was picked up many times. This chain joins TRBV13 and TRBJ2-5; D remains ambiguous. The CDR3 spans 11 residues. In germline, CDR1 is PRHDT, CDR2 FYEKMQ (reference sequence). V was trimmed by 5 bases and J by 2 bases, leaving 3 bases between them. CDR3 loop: CASSDQETQYF. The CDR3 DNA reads TGTGCCAGCAGCGATCAAGAGACCCAGTACTTC.

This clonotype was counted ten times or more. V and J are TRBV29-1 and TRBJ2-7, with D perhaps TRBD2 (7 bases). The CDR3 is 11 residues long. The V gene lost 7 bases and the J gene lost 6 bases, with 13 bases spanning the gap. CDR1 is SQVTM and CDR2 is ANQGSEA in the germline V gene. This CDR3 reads CSAGEGGEQYF. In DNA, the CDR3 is TGCAGCGCCGGGGAGGGGGGCGAGCAGTACTTC.

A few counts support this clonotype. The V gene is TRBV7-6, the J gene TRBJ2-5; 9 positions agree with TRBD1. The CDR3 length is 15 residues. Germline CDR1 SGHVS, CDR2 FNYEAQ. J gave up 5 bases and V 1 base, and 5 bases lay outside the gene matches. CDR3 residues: CASSLGDRASETQYF. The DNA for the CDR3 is TGTGCCAGCAGCTTAGGGGACAGGGCATCGGAGACCCAGTACTTC.

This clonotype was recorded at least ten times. The CDR3, as DNA: TGTGCCAGCAGCGTAGAGCCAGGTCCCCATCAGCCCCAGCATTTT. Protein: CASSVEPGPHQPQHF. The V gene is TRBV9, the J gene TRBJ1-5; D unresolved. V shed 0 bases and J shed 5 bases, with 12 bases lying between them. The CDR3 consists of 15 residues. The V gene's germline CDR1 is SGDLS and CDR2 YYNGEE.

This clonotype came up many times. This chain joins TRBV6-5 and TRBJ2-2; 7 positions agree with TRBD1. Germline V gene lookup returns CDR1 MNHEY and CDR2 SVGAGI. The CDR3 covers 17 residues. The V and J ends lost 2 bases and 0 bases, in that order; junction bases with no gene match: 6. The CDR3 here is CASSYQGVRANTGELFF. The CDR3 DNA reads TGTGCCAGCAGTTACCAGGGGGTGCGCGCGAACACCGGGGAGCTGTTTTTT.

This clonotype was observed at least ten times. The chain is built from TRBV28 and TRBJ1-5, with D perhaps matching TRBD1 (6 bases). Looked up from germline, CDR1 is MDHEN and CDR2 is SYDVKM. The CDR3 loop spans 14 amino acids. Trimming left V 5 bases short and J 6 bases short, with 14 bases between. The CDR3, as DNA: TGTGCCAGCAGTCCATCATACAGGGTTCAGCCCCAGCATTTT. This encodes CASSPSYRVQPQHF.

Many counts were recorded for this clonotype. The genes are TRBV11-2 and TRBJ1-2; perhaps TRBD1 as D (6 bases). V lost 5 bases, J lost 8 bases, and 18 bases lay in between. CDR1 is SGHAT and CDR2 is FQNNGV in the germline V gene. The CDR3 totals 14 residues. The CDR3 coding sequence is TGTGCCAGCAGCAGAGGTGCAGGGGCAGTAGGCTACACCTTC. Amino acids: CASSRGAGAVGYTF.

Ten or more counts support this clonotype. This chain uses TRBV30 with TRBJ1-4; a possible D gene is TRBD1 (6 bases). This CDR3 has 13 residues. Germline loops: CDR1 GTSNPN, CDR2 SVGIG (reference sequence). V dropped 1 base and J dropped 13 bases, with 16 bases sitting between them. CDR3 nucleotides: TGTGCCTGGAGTGCAGGGGAAGGTCGGAGACTGTTTTTT. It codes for CAWSAGEGRRLFF.

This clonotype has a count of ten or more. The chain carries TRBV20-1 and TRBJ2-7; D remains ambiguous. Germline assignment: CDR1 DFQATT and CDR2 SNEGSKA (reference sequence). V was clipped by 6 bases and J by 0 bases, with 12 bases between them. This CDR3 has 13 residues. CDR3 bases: TGCAGTGCATCACCGATAGTCTCCTACGAGCAGTACTTC. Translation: CSASPIVSYEQYF.

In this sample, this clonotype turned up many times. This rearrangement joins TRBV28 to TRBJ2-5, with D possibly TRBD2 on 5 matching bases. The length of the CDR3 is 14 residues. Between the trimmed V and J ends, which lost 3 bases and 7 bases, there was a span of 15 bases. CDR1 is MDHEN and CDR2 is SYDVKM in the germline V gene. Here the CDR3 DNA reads TGTGCCAGCAGTTTCCTATCGCCTGGGAGGACCCAGTACTTC. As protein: CASSFLSPGRTQYF.

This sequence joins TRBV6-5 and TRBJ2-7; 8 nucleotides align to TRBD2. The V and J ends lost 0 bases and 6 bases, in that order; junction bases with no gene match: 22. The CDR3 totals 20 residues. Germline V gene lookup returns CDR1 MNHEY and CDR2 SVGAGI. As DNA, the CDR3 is TGTGCCAGCAGTTACTCCACCTGGGGGCAAGCGGGGGTAAGAACTCCCGAGCAGTACTTC. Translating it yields CASSYSTWGQAGVRTPEQYF.